These T cell receptor beta chains were read from a single sample in a study of shared clonotypes between healthy human individuals. This table comes from immunoSEQ multiplex PCR, and its TCRdb copy is limited to in-frame clones, with some not included. The sample contains 2 million to 3 million clones, just over 90% of which appear only once. The sequenced material came from naive CD4+ T cells sorted from blood. All receptors come from a man younger than 35 in good health. Both conserved end residues are part of each CDR3. The order of the fields is clone size, J gene, V gene, D gene, CDR3 DNA, CDR3 protein. D genes are given only for firm matches. The listing skips clone size in some rows; elsewhere it reads once, few, many or a size class.

-	TRBJ1-5	TRBV7-8	-	TGTGCCAGCAGCTTTGAGCGTGCTGGCAATCAGCCCCAGCATTTT	CASSFERAGNQPQHF
-	TRBJ2-7	TRBV6-6	TRBD2	TGTGCCAGCAGTGCGAGGGGCGGGAGCTACGAGCAGTACTTC	CASSARGGSYEQYF
few	TRBJ2-7	TRBV5-1	TRBD1	TGCGCCAGCAGCAGCACAGGGGGCTCCTACGAGCAGTACTTC	CASSSTGGSYEQYF
once	TRBJ1-1	TRBV5-1	TRBD1	TGCGCCAGCAGCTCGAGGGACAGGGGGCCGGTAGACACTGAAGCTTTCTTT	CASSSRDRGPVDTEAFF
once	TRBJ1-5	TRBV7-2	-	TGTGCCAGCAGCTTAGTGGCAGAAAATCAGCCCCAGCATTTT	CASSLVAENQPQHF
-	TRBJ2-3	TRBV11-2	TRBD2	TGTGCCAGCAGCTCGGCAATGGCTAGCGGGAGGGCCGGGACAGATACGCAGTATTTT	CASSSAMASGRAGTDTQYF
-	TRBJ2-2	TRBV19	TRBD2	TGTGCCAGTAGGCGGGGGGGCCTCACCGGGGAGCTGTTTTTT	CASRRGGLTGELFF
-	TRBJ2-1	TRBV7-3	-	TGTGCCAGCAGCTTAGGGGGGCCCTACAATGAGCAGTTCTTC	CASSLGGPYNEQFF
-	TRBJ2-7	TRBV6-1	-	TGTGCCAGCAGTCGGACAGAAAATTCCTACGAGCAGTACTTC	CASSRTENSYEQYF
-	TRBJ1-2	TRBV29-1	TRBD1	TGCAGCATAAGGGACAGGGGGTTTCTAGATGGCTACACCTTC	CSIRDRGFLDGYTF
-	TRBJ2-3	TRBV5-1	TRBD2	TGCGCCAGCAGTGCGGGAGGGGGCACAGATACGCAGTATTTT	CASSAGGGTDTQYF
-	TRBJ1-1	TRBV6-5	-	TGTGCCAGCAGTTACGCAACCGAAGGGCGGAACACTGAAGCTTTCTTT	CASSYATEGRNTEAFF
-	TRBJ1-2	TRBV6-5	-	TGTGCCAGCAGGCCGGCGACGGGAAACTATGGCTACACCTTC	CASRPATGNYGYTF
-	TRBJ1-6	TRBV30	TRBD1	TGTGCCTGGAGTCGTACATCCGGGACAGGGAATTCACCCCTCCACTTT	CAWSRTSGTGNSPLHF
-	TRBJ1-6	TRBV18	-	TGTGCCAGCTCACCGGATGCCAATTCACCCCTCCACTTT	CASSPDANSPLHF
-	TRBJ2-1	TRBV5-1	TRBD2	TGCGCCAGCAGCTTGCCTAGCGGGAGTGGGAATGAGCAGTTCTTC	CASSLPSGSGNEQFF
-	TRBJ2-5	TRBV19	-	TGTGCCAGTAGTCCCGCCGGACTCTCGGCGACCCAGTACTTC	CASSPAGLSATQYF